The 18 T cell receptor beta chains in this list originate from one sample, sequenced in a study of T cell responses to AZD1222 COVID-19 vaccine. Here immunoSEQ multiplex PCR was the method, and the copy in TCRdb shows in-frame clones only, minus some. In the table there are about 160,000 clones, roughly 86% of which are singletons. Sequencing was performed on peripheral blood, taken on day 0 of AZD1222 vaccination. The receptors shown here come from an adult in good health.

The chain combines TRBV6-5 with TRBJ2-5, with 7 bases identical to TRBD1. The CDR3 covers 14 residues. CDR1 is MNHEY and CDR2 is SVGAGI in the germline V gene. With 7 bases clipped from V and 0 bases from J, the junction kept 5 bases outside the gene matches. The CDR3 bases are TGTGCCAGCAAGCCCGGGACAGACCAAGAGACCCAGTACTTC. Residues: CASKPGTDQETQYF.

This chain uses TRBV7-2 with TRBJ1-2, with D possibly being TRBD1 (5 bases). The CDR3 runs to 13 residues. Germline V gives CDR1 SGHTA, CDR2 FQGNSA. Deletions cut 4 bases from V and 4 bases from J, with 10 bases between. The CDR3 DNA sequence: TGTGCCAGCAGCTCCGACAGTCTCTATGGCTACACCTTC. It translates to CASSSDSLYGYTF.

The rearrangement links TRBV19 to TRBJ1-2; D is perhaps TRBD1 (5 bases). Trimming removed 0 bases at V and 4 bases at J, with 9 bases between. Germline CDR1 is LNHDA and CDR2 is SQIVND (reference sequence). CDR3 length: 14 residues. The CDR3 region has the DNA TGTGCCAGTAGTATAGAGGCAGGGTCCTATGGCTACACCTTC. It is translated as CASSIEAGSYGYTF.

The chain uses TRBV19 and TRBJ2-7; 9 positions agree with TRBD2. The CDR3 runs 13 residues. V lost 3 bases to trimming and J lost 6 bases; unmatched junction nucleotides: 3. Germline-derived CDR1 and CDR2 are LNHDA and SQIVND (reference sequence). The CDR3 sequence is CASSISSGSEQYF. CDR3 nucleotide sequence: TGTGCCAGTAGTATTAGTAGCGGGAGCGAGCAGTACTTC.

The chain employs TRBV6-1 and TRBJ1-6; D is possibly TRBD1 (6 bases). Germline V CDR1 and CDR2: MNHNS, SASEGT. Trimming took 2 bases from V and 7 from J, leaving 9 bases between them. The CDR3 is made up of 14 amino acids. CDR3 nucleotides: TGTGCCAGCAGTGAAAGGGGGGCGAATTCACCCCTCCACTTT. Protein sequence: CASSERGANSPLHF.

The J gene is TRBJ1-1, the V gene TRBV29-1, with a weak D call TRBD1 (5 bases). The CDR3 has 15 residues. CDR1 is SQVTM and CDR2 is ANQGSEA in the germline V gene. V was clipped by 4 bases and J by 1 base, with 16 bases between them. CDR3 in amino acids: CSVVGAEGSNTEAFF. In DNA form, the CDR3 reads TGCAGCGTTGTCGGGGCAGAGGGCTCGAACACTGAAGCTTTCTTT.

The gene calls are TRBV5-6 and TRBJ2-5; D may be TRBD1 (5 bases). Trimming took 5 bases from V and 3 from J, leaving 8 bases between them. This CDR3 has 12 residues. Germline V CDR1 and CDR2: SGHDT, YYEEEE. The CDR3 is CASSATEETQYF. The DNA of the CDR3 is TGTGCCAGCAGTGCGACAGAAGAGACCCAGTACTTC.

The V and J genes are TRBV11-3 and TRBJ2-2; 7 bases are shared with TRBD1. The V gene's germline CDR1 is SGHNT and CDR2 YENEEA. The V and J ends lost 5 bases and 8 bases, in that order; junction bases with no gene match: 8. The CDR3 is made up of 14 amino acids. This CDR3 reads CASSPDRVSGELFF. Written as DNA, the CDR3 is TGTGCCAGCAGCCCCGACAGGGTTTCGGGGGAGCTGTTTTTT. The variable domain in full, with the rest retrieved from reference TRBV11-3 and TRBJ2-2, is EAGVVQSPRYKIIEKKQPVAFWCNPISGHNTLYWYLQNLGQGPELLIRYENEEAVDDSQLPKDRFSAERLKGVDSTLKIQPAELGDSAVYLCASSPDRVSGELFFGEGSRLTVL.

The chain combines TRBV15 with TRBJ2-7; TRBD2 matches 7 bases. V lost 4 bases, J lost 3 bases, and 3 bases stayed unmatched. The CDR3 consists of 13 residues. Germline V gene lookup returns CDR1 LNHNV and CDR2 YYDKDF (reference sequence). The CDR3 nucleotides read TGTGCCACCAGCACTGGACTAGGCTACGAGCAGTACTTC. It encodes CATSTGLGYEQYF.

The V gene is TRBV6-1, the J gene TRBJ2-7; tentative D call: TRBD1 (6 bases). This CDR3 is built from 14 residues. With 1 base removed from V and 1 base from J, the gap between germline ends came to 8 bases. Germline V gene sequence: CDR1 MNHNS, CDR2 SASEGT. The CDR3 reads CASSEVRGSYEQYF. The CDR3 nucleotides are TGTGCCAGCAGTGAAGTCAGGGGTTCCTACGAGCAGTACTTC.

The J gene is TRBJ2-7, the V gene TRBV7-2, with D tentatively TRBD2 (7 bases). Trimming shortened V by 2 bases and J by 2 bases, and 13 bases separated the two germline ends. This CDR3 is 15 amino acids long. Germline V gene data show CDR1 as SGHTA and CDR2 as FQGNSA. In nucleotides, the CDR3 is TGTGCCAGCAGCTTATGGGGGGGCGACCCCTACGAGCAGTACTTC. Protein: CASSLWGGDPYEQYF.

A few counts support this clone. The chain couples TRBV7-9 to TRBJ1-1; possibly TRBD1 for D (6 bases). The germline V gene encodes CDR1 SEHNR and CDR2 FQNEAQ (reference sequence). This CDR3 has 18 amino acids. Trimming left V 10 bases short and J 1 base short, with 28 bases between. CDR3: CATPRGADPRGGNTEAFF. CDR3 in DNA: TGTGCCACCCCAAGGGGGGCAGATCCCCGGGGTGGGAACACTGAAGCTTTCTTT.

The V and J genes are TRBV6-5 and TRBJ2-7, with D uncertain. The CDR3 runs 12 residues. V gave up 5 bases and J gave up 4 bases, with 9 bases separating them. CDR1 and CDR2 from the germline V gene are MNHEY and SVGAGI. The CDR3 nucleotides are TGTGCCAGCAGTCCCGTCACGTACGAGCAGTACTTC. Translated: CASSPVTYEQYF.

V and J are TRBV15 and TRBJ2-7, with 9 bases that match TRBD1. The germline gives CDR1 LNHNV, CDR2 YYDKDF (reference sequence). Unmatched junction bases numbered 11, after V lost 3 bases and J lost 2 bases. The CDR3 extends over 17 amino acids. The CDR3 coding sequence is TGTGCCACCAGCAGCAACTTACAGGGGGCGGTTGCCTACGAGCAGTACTTC. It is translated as CATSSNLQGAVAYEQYF.

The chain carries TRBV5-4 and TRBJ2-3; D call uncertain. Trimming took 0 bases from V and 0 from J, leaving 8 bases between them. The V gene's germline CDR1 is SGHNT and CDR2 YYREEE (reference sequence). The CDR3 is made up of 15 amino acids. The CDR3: CASSLETASTDTQYF. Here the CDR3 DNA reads TGTGCCAGCAGCTTGGAAACAGCTAGCACAGATACGCAGTATTTT.

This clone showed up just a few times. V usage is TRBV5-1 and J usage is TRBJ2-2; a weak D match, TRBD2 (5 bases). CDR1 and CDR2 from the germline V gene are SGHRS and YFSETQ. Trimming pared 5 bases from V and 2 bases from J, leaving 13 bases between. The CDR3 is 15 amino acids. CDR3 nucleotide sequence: TGCGCCAGCAGACCCCGGACTGGTAACACCGGGGAGCTGTTTTTT. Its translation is CASRPRTGNTGELFF.

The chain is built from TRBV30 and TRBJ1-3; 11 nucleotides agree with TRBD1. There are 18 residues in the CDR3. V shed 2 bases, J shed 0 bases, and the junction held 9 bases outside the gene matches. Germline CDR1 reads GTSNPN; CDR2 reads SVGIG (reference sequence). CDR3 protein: CAWSPGTGGTSSGNTIYF. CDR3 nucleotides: TGTGCCTGGAGTCCCGGGACAGGGGGTACTAGCTCTGGAAACACCATATATTTT.

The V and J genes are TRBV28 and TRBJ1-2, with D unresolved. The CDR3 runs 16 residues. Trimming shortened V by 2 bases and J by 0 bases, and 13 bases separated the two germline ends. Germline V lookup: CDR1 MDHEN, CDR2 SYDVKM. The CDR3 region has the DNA TGTGCCAGCAGTTTAAATCGGGTAGGCTCTAACTATGGCTACACCTTC. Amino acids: CASSLNRVGSNYGYTF.